The sequence of this T cell receptor beta chain was determined in a study of cytotoxic CD8 clonotypes in ibrutinib-treated CLL. General observations from the study: The clonality went up when patients responded to ibrutinib and dropped back toward baseline at progression. Relative to age-matched healthy donors, clonality at baseline was higher, and it tracked circulating CD8+ T-cell counts.

V lost 6 bases and J lost 6, with 12 bases in between. Looked up from germline, CDR1 is LNHDA and CDR2 is SQIVND (reference sequence). The CDR3 loop spans 13 amino acids. Notes on this clone: Antigen: not known.

Here immunoSEQ multiplex PCR was the method, and the copy in TCRdb shows in-frame clones only, minus some. The table has fewer than 80,000 clones, roughly 59% seen once. The sequence derives from a human donor with chronic lymphocytic leukemia. Material: PBMCs, obtained after 12 months of ibrutinib treatment. The chain is built from TRBV19 and TRBJ1-5; D is unresolved. This CDR3 reads CASSQELGQPQHF. In DNA, the CDR3 is TGTGCCAGTAGCCAAGAGTTGGGTCAGCCCCAGCATTTT.